This T cell receptor beta chain appears in the sequencing data of a study of CD8 T cells in ankylosing spondylitis (dated by TCRdb to about 2017). The study in broad terms: To find TCR variants linked to disease, the study profiled T cell receptor beta repertoires in ankylosing spondylitis patients and healthy donors. Peripheral blood samples were taken, and synovial fluid was additionally collected from ankylosing spondylitis patients. The whole study cohort included over 85 healthy donors and around 24 ankylosing spondylitis patients. The paper as a whole reports these results and caveats: Some of the motif variants had been reported before in the synovial fluid and blood of reactive arthritis patients, a finding that suggests common disease-initiation mechanisms. A TCR beta motif made up of several highly homologous amino acid variants appeared to be characteristic of blood from ankylosing spondylitis patients. The disease-linked clones were reported as significantly enriched in matched synovial fluid samples from ankylosing spondylitis patients. A CD8+ phenotype was shown by the disease-linked clones, which were found at relatively low frequencies in peripheral blood.

These reads were obtained on an Illumina HiSeq 2500. Quantitative 5'-RACE with molecular barcodes was the method used to prepare the TCR beta libraries. As for the original processing: Disease-linked TCR variants were identified with a new computational method built on a probabilistic model of VDJ rearrangement. TCRdb applied fastp at Q25 and MiXCR to the public reads, then kept only in-frame beta chains. For every CDR3 protein sequence, its rows merge into one entry that carries the most common genes and DNA. TCRdb, rather than the study authors, made the V and J calls. This sample is represented by around 320,000 distinct CDR3 sequences; about a fifth of them were singletons. The ten largest account for about 4% of the sample. V loses 0 bases, J loses 4 bases, and the germline ends lie 15 bases apart. The germline V gene gives CDR1 as SGDLS and CDR2 as YYNGEE. From the cysteine through the phenylalanine, the CDR3 covers 16 amino acids. The kept DNA is CDR3 alone, 48 bases in frame from the first base.

With regard to this clonotype: What this receptor recognizes is not known. The record has no base qualities; no much larger clone is one base away.

The chain links TRBV9 with TRBJ2-3, with the identity of the D gene unclear. This sequence originates from a female donor with ankylosing spondylitis or in good health (not recorded which). What was sequenced was blood, either unsorted or a sorted T cell fraction (not recorded which). The nucleotides read TGTGCCAGCAGCGTAGGGATCAAACCTTCAGCAGATACGCAGTATTTT. This encodes CASSVGIKPSADTQYF.